This T cell receptor (beta chain) was sequenced in a study of T cells in localized non-small cell lung cancer. Study conclusions and caveats: Elevated blood T cell density was associated with longer overall survival.

TCRdb's copy holds only in-frame clones and misses some; the assay was immunoSEQ multiplex PCR. In the table there are roughly 3,800 clones, about 31% of which are singletons. Comments on this clone: Its antigen is unidentified.

The germline V gene has CDR1 LNHNV and CDR2 YYDKDF (reference sequence). Trimming at V came to 0 bases and at J to 2 bases, leaving 5 bases not matched to a gene. This CDR3 spans 16 amino acids. The clonotype was recovered from a man aged 40 to 70 with stage I lung adenocarcinoma. The sequencing here drew on lung tumor tissue, taken before any cancer treatment. The chain is built from TRBV15 and TRBJ2-5, with 8 nucleotides matching TRBD2. The CDR3 region has the DNA TGTGCCACCAGCAGAGATTGGGGACTAGGACAAGAGACCCAGTACTTC. It translates to CATSRDWGLGQETQYF.